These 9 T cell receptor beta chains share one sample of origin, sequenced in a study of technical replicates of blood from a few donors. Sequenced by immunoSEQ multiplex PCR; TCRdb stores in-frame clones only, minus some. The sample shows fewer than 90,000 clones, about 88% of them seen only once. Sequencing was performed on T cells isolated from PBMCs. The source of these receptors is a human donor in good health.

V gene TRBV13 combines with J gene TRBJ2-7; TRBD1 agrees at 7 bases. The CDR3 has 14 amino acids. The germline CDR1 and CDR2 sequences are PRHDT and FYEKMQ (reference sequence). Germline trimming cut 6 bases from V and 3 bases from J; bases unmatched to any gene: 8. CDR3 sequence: CASSMTGFYYEQYF. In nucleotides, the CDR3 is TGTGCCAGCAGTATGACAGGGTTTTACTACGAGCAGTACTTC.

CDR3 sequence (DNA): TGTGCCAGTAGTATAGACCAGGAATCCTACGAGCAGTACTTC. It translates to CASSIDQESYEQYF. The chain uses TRBV19 and TRBJ2-7; D uncertain. Germline V gene data show CDR1 as LNHDA and CDR2 as SQIVND (reference sequence). The CDR3 totals 14 residues. V was cut by 0 bases and J by 1 base, with 7 bases left in between.

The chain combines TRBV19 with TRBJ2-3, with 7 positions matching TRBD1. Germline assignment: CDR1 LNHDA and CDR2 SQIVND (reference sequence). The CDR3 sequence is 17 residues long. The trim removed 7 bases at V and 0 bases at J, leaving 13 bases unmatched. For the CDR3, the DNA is TGTGCCAGTACCTTATCGGCCGGGACAGCTAGCACAGATACGCAGTATTTT. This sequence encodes CASTLSAGTASTDTQYF. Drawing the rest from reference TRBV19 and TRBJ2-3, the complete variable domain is DGGITQSPKYLFRKEGQNVTLSCEQNLNHDAMYWYRQDPGQGLRLIYYSQIVNDFQKGDIAEGYSVSREKKESFPLTVTSAQKNPTAFYLCASTLSAGTASTDTQYFGPGTRLTVL.

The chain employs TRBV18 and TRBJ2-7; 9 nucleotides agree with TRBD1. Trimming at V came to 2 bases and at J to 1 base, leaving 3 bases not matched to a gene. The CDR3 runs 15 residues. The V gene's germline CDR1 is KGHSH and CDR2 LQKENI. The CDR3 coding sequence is TGTGCCAGCTCACCAACAGGGGGCACTTCCTACGAGCAGTACTTC. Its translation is CASSPTGGTSYEQYF.

The CDR3 reads CASSGSMNTEAFF. DNA for the CDR3: TGTGCCAGCAGCGGAAGCATGAACACTGAAGCTTTCTTT. The chain recombines TRBV9 with TRBJ1-1, with no clear D. Germline lookup yields CDR1 SGDLS and CDR2 YYNGEE. The CDR3 consists of 13 residues. Trimming removed 3 bases from V and 0 bases from J, with 6 bases in between.

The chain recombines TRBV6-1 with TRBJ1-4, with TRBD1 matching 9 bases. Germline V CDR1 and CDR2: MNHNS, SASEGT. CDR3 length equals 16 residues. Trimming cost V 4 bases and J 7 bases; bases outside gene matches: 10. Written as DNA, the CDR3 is TGTGCCAGCAGTGCTTACTCGGACAGGGGAACTGAAAAACTGTTTTTT. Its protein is CASSAYSDRGTEKLFF.

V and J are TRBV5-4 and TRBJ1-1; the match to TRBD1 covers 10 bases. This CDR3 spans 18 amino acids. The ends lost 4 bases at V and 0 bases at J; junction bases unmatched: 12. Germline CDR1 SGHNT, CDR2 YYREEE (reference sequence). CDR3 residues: CASSGPDRGEGLNTEAFF. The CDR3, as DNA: TGTGCCAGCAGCGGACCGGACAGGGGGGAAGGGTTGAACACTGAAGCTTTCTTT.

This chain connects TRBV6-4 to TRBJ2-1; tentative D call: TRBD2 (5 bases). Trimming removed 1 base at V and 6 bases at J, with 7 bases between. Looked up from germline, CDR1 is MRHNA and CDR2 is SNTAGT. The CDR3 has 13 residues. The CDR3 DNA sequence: TGTGCCAGCAGTGACTTAAGCGGCAATGAGCAGTTCTTC. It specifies CASSDLSGNEQFF.

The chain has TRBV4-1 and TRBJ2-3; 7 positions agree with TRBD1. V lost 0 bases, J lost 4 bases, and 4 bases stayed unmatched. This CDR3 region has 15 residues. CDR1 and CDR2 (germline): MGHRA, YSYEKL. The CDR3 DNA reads TGCGCCAGCAGCCAAGAGACAGGGAGAGCAGATACGCAGTATTTT. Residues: CASSQETGRADTQYF.